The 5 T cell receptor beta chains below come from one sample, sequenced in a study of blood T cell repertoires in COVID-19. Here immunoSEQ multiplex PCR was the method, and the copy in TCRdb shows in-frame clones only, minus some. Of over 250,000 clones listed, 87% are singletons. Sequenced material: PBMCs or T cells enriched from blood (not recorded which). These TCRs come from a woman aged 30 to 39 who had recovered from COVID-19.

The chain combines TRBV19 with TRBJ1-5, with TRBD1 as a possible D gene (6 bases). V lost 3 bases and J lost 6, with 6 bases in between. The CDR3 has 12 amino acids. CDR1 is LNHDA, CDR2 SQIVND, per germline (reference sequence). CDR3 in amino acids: CASSMGAQPQHF. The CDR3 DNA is TGTGCCAGTAGTATGGGGGCTCAGCCCCAGCATTTT.

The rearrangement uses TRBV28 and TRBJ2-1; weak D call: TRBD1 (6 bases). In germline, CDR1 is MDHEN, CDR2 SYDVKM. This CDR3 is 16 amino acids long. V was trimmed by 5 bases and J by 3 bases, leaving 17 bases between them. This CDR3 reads CASSVGQMLRYNEQFF. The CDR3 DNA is TGTGCCAGCAGTGTAGGACAGATGCTCCGCTACAATGAGCAGTTCTTC.

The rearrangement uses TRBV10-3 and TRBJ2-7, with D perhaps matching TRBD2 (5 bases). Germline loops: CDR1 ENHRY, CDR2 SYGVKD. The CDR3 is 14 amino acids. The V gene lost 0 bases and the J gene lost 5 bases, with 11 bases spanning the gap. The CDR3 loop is CAISESGRSDEQYF. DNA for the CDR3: TGTGCCATCAGTGAGTCGGGGAGATCCGACGAGCAGTACTTC.

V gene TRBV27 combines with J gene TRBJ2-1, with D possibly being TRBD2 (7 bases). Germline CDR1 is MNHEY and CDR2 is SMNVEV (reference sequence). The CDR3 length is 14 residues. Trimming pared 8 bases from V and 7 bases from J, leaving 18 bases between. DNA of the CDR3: TGTGCCAGCCTCGGGGGGCCACATTGGAATGAGCAGTTCTTC. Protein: CASLGGPHWNEQFF.

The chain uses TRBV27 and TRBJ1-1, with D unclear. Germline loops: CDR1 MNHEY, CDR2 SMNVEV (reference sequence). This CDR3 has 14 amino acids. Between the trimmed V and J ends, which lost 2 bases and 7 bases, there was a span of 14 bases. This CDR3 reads CASSLNSEHFEAFF. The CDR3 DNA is TGTGCCAGCAGTTTAAATTCCGAGCACTTTGAAGCTTTCTTT.